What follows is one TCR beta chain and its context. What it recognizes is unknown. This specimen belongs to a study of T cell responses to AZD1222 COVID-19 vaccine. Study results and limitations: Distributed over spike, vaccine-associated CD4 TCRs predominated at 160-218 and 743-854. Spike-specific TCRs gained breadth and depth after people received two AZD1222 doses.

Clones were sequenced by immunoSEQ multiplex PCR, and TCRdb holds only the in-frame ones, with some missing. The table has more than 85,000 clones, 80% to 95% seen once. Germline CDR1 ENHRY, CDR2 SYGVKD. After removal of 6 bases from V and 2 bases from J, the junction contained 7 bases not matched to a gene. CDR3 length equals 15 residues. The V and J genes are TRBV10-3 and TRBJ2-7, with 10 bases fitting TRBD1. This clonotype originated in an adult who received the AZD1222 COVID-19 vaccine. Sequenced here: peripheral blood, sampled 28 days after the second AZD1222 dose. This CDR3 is CAIRSGGTGAYEQYF. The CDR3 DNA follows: TGTGCCATCAGGAGTGGAGGGACAGGGGCCTACGAGCAGTACTTC.